This TCR beta chain was captured in a study of low-dose radiotherapy and immunotherapy resistance in tumors. Documented time point: after trial treatment. Regarding treatment: LDRT plus nivolumab, ipilimumab, low-dose cyclophosphamide and aspirin (RACIN trial). Treatment of the donors consisted of nivolumab and ipilimumab (plus aspirin, low-dose cyclophosphamide and low-dose radiotherapy). First-strand cDNA relied on TRAV- and TRBV-specific primers spanning alpha and beta chains. TCRs underwent about 22 PCR cycles of amplification with a constant-region primer and V-primer adapter. MiXCR was run by TCRdb on the reads, yielding one entry per CDR3 protein. The sample has approximately 84,000 distinct CDR3 sequences; less than 20% are singletons. The CDR3 has 18 residues. The ends were cut back, 2 bases at V and 5 bases at J, with 22 bases in the middle.

The chain employs TRBV23-1 and TRBJ1-5; D is undetermined. TRBV23-1 is placed among ORFs of uncertain function. This material consisted of PBMCs, taken after low-dose radiotherapy plus immunotherapy. This TCR came from a male donor with prostate cancer. This CDR3 is CASSQPSQDRPPYQPQHF. As DNA, the CDR3 is TGCGCCAGCAGTCAACCAAGCCAAGACCGACCTCCTTATCAGCCCCAGCATTTT.